One sample yielded the 11 T cell receptor beta chains listed below, sequenced in a study of OX40 agonist ivuxolimab in advanced cancers. The repertoire was sequenced with immunoSEQ multiplex PCR; TCRdb's copy has only in-frame clones and lacks some. The data show 95,000 to 100,000 clones, less than 95% seen once. Sequenced here: CD4+ or CD8+ T cells sorted from blood, sampled in a trial of the OX40 agonist ivuxolimab. The receptors here all came from an adult with an advanced solid tumor such as melanoma, head and neck, liver or kidney cancer.

The rearrangement uses TRBV7-3 and TRBJ2-1; 9 nucleotides line up with TRBD2. Losses at the gene ends were 1 base for V and 0 bases for J; bases not matched to a gene: 4. Germline-derived CDR1 and CDR2 are SGHTA and FQGTGA. There are 17 residues in the CDR3. CDR3 coding DNA: TGTGCCAGCAGCTTAATCGGTAGCGGGAGCTCCTACAATGAGCAGTTCTTC. Encoded protein: CASSLIGSGSSYNEQFF.

The chain links TRBV19 to TRBJ1-5; 8 bases align to TRBD1. Germline assignment: CDR1 LNHDA and CDR2 SQIVND (reference sequence). V gave up 5 bases and J gave up 4 bases; unmatched junction bases: 7. The CDR3 spans 15 residues. The CDR3 reads CASSSPDRVNQPQHF. The CDR3 DNA follows: TGTGCCAGTAGTTCTCCGGACAGGGTAAATCAGCCCCAGCATTTT. The variable domain in full, completed from reference TRBV19 and TRBJ1-5, reads DGGITQSPKYLFRKEGQNVTLSCEQNLNHDAMYWYRQDPGQGLRLIYYSQIVNDFQKGDIAEGYSVSREKKESFPLTVTSAQKNPTAFYLCASSSPDRVNQPQHFGDGTRLSIL.

The chain has TRBV30 and TRBJ2-7; either TRBD1 or TRBD2 may fit D (5 bases each). CDR3 length: 16 amino acids. The V gene's germline CDR1 is GTSNPN and CDR2 SVGIG (reference sequence). Trimming removed 3 bases at V and 5 bases at J, with 23 bases between. The CDR3 here is CAWSKFYGTPTHEQYF. Written as DNA, the CDR3 is TGTGCCTGGAGCAAATTCTACGGGACGCCTACCCACGAGCAGTACTTC.

This rearrangement joins TRBV11-2 to TRBJ2-4; D is undetermined. The V end lost 6 bases, the J end lost 9 bases, and 18 bases lay between the germline ends. The CDR3 sequence is 14 residues long. Germline V gives CDR1 SGHAT, CDR2 FQNNGV. CDR3 nucleotide sequence: TGTGCCAGCAGGCCCGCAGACGGTTTGGGCATTCAGTACTTC. Amino acid sequence: CASRPADGLGIQYF.

This clone was observed a few times. The rearrangement uses TRBV7-8 and TRBJ2-1; 10 bases line up with TRBD2. This CDR3 is 15 amino acids long. Unmatched junction bases numbered 7, after V lost 5 bases and J lost 6 bases. Germline lookup yields CDR1 SGHVS and CDR2 FQNEAQ. The chain's CDR3 is CASSPAGGPLNEQFF. In DNA, the CDR3 is TGTGCCAGCAGCCCAGCGGGAGGGCCCCTCAATGAGCAGTTCTTC.

V gene TRBV29-1 combines with J gene TRBJ1-1, with a tentative D call TRBD1 (5 bases). The ends were cut back, 2 bases at V and 5 bases at J, with 9 bases in the middle. The CDR3 runs 12 residues. The germline V gene encodes CDR1 SQVTM and CDR2 ANQGSEA. This CDR3 reads CSVERGGTEAFF. The CDR3 bases are TGCAGCGTTGAACGGGGGGGAACTGAAGCTTTCTTT.

This clone was recorded once. The gene calls are TRBV4-2 and TRBJ1-3; 8 bases are shared with TRBD1. The CDR3 is 18 residues long. V was pared by 0 bases and J by 3 bases, with 10 bases of the junction left unmatched. Looked up from germline, CDR1 is LGHNA and CDR2 is YNFKEQ. The CDR3 spells CASSQDEDRVGIGNTIYF. As DNA, the CDR3 is TGTGCCAGCAGCCAAGATGAGGACAGGGTAGGAATTGGAAACACCATATATTTT.

This rearrangement joins TRBV27 to TRBJ2-1, with D tentatively TRBD2 (5 bases). CDR1 and CDR2 from the germline V gene are MNHEY and SMNVEV (reference sequence). This CDR3 has 12 residues. Trimming removed 6 bases at V and 4 bases at J, with 7 bases between. The CDR3 nucleotides read TGTGCCAGCAGGGGCGGGTACAATGAGCAGTTCTTC. Protein sequence: CASRGGYNEQFF.

In nucleotides, the CDR3 is TGTGCCAGCAGCTTTGATAACAATAGCTTTAGGGACACTGAAGCTTTCTTT. It encodes CASSFDNNSFRDTEAFF. J is TRBJ1-1 and V is TRBV11-3, with D uncertain. Trimming took 3 bases from V and 3 from J, leaving 20 bases between them. Germline CDR1 and CDR2: SGHNT and YENEEA. The CDR3 spans 17 residues.

This chain uses TRBV9 with TRBJ2-6, with D perhaps TRBD1 (5 bases). The length of the CDR3 is 18 residues. CDR1 is SGDLS and CDR2 is YYNGEE in the germline V gene. V lost 3 bases, J lost 0 bases, and 16 bases lay in between. The CDR3 sequence is CASSALVETDSGANVLTF. The CDR3 coding sequence is TGTGCCAGCAGCGCCCTAGTAGAGACAGACTCTGGGGCCAACGTCCTGACTTTC.

CDR3 protein: CASSVAPLQGRSPLHF. CDR3 coding DNA: TGTGCCAGCAGCGTAGCTCCATTACAGGGGCGTTCACCCCTCCACTTT. This chain joins TRBV9 and TRBJ1-6; the match to TRBD1 covers 7 bases. V gave up 0 bases and J gave up 9 bases; unmatched junction bases: 9. The CDR3 loop spans 16 amino acids. CDR1 and CDR2 (germline): SGDLS, YYNGEE.